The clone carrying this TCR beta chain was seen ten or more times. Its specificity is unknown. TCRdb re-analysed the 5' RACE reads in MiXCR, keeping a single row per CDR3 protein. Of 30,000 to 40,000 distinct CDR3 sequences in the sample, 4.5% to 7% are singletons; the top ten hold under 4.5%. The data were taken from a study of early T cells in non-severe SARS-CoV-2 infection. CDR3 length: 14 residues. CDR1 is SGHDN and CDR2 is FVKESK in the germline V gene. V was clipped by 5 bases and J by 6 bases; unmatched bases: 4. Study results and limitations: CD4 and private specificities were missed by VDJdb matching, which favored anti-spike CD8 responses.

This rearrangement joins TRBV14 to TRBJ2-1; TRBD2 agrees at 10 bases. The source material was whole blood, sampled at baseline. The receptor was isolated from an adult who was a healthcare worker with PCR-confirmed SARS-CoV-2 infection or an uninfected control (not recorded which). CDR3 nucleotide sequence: TGTGCCAGCAGCGAAAGCGGGGGGGGCAATGAGCAGTTCTTC. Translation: CASSESGGGNEQFF.